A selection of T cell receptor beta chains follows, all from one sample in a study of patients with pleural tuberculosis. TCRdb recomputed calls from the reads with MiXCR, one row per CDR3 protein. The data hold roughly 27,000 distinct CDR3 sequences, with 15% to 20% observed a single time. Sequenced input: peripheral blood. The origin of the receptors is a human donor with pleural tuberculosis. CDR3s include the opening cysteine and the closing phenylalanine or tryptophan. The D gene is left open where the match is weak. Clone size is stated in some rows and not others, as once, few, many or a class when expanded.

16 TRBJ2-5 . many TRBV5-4 TGTGCCAGCAGCTTGAAGGGGGCCCCCGGGGGGGAGACCCAGTACTTC CASSLKGAPGGETQYF
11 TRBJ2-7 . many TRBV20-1 TGCAGTGCTAGCCGCCGCCCCGAGCAGTACTTC CSASRRPEQYF
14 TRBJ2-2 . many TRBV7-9 TGTGCCAGCAGTTATGGCTGGGGCACCGGGGAGCTGTTTTTT CASSYGWGTGELFF
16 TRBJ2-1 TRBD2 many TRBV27 TGTGCCAGCAGTCGCTTAGCGGGAGTAGGTGTGGCGGAGCAGTTCTTC CASSRLAGVGVAEQFF
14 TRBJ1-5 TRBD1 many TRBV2 TGTGCCAGCAGCGGACAGGGATCTGGTCAGCCCCAGCATTTT CASSGQGSGQPQHF
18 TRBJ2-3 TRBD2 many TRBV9 TGTGCCAGCAGCGTAGCTGAGGGACTAGCGGGGCCCACAGATACGCAGTATTTT CASSVAEGLAGPTDTQYF
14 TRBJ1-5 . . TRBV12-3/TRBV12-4 TGTGCCGGCAGTTTTTTTGGGTTCAATCAGACCCAGCATTTT CAGSFFGFNQTQHF
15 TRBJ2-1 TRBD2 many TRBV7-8 TGTGCCAGCAGCCCATCGGGGGGATTCCGAGAGGAGCAGTTCTTC CASSPSGGFREEQFF
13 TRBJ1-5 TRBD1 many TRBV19 TGTGCCAGTAGTCTGACAGGGTTTCAGCCCCAGCATTTT CASSLTGFQPQHF
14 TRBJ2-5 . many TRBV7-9 TGTGCCAGCAGCCAAAGTACGGACCAAGAGACCCAGTACTTC CASSQSTDQETQYF
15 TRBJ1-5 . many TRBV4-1 TGCGCCAGCAGCCAGGAAAACCATAGCAATCAGCCCCAGCATTTT CASSQENHSNQPQHF
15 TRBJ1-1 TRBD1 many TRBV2 TGTGCCAGCAGTTTAACCGGGACAGGAATCATTGAAGCTTTCTTT CASSLTGTGIIEAFF
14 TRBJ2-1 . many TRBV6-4 TGTGCCAGCAGTGACTCATTCTACTCTAGTGAGCAGTTCTTC CASSDSFYSSEQFF
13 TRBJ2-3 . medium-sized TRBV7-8 TGTGCCAGCAGCCGATTAAGCACAGATACGCAGTATTTT CASSRLSTDTQYF
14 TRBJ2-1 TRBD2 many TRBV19 TGTGCCAGTGGAAGCGGGAGGGCCGATAATGAGCAGTTCTTC CASGSGRADNEQFF
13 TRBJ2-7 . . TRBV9 TGTGCCAGCAGCCCCCCTGGGGGCCACGAGCAGTACTTC CASSPPGGHEQYF
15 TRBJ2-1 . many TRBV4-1 TGCGCCAGCAGCCGACCTCAGCGATGGTACAATGAGCAGTTCTTC CASSRPQRWYNEQFF
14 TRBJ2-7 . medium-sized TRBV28 TGTGCCAGCAGTTTCGGAGGAATCGCCTACGAGCAGTACTTC CASSFGGIAYEQYF
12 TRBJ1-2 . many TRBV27 TGTGCCAGCGGCGGGCCGGTCTATGGCTACACCTTC CASGGPVYGYTF
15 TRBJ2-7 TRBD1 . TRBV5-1 TGCGCCATCAGCCCCGGGACAGGGGGTTTCTACGAGCAGTACTTC CAISPGTGGFYEQYF
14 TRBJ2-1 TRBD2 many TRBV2 TGTGCCAGCAGGGGGGCGGGGGGGGGCAATGAGCAGTTCTTC CASRGAGGGNEQFF
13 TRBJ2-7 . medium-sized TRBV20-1 TGCAGTGCCAGAGGTGGCGGAACAAACGAGCAGTACTTC CSARGGGTNEQYF
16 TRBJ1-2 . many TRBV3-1 TGTGCCAGCAGCCAAAACCTCCGGTTGAAGGACTATGGCTACACCTTC CASSQNLRLKDYGYTF
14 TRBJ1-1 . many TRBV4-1 TGCGCCAGCAGCCAAGACGGGACAAGCTTAGAAGCTTTCTTT CASSQDGTSLEAFF
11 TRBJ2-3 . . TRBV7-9 TGTGCCAGCAGCTCCATGTACACGCAGTATTTT CASSSMYTQYF
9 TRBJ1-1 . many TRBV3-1 TGTGCCAAAGGACAAGAAGCTTTCTTT CAKGQEAFF
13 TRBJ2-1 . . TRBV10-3 TGTGCCATCAGTGCCGGGGACAACAATGAGCAGTTCTTC CAISAGDNNEQFF
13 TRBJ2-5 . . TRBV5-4 TGTGCCAGCAGCTTAGGCGGCGAAGAGACCCAGTACTTC CASSLGGEETQYF
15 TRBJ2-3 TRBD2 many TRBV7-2 TGTGCCAGCAGCCCACGGGGACTAGAGATAGATACGCAGTATTTT CASSPRGLEIDTQYF